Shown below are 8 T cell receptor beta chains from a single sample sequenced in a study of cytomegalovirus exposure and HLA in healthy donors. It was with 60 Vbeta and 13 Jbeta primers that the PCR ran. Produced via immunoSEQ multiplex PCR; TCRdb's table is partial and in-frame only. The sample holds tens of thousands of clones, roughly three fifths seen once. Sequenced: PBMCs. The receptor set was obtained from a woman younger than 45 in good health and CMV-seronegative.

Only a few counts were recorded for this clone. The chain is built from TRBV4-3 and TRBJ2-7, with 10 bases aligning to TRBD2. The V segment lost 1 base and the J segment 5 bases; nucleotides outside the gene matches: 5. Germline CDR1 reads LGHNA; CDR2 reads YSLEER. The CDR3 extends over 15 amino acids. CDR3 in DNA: TGCGCCAGCAGCCAAGGGAGCGGGAGGGCCAACGAGCAGTACTTC. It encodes CASSQGSGRANEQYF.

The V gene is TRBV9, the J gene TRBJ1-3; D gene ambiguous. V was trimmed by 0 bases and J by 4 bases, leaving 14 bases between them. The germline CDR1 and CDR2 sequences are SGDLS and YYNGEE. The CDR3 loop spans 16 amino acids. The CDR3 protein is CASSVGAGSEGNTIYF. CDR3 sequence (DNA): TGTGCCAGCAGCGTAGGGGCGGGCAGCGAAGGAAACACCATATATTTT. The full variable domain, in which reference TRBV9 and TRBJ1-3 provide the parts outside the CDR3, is DSGVTQTPKHLITATGQRVTLRCSPRSGDLSVYWYQQSLDQGLQFLIQYYNGEERAKGNILERFSAQQFPDLHSELNLSSLELGDSALYFCASSVGAGSEGNTIYFGEGSWLTVV.

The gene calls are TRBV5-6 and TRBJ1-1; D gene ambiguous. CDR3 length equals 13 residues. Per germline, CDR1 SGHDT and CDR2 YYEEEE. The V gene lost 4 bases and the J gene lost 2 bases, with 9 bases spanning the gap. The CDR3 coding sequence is TGTGCCAGCAGCCCAACACGAAACACTGAAGCTTTCTTT. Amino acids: CASSPTRNTEAFF.

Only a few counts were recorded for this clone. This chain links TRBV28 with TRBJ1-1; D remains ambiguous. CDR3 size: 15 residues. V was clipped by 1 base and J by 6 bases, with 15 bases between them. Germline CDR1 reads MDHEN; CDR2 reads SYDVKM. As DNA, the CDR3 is TGTGCCAGCAGTTTATTAACTATTCGTCAGCCTGAAGCTTTCTTT. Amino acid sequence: CASSLLTIRQPEAFF.

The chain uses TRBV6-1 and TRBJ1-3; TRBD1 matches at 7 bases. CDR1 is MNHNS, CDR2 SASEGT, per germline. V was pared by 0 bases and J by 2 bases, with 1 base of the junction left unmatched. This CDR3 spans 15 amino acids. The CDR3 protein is CASSEAGGPGNTIYF. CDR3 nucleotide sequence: TGTGCCAGCAGTGAAGCAGGGGGCCCTGGAAACACCATATATTTT.

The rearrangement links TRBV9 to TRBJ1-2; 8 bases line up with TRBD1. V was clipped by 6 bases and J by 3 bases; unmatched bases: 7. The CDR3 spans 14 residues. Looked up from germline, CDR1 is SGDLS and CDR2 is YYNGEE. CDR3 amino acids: CASTPGQGDYGYTF. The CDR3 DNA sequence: TGTGCCAGCACCCCCGGACAGGGCGACTATGGCTACACCTTC.

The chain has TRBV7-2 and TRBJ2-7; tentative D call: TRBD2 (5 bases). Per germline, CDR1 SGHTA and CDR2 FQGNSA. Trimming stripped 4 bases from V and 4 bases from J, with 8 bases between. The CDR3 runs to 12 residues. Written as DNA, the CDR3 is TGTGCCAGCAGCTCAGGACTGTACGAGCAGTACTTC. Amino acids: CASSSGLYEQYF.

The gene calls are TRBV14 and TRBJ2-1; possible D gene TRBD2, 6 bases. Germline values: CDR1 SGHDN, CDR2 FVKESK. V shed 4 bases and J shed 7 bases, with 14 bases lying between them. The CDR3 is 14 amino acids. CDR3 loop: CASSPQEGRNEQFF. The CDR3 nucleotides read TGTGCCAGCAGCCCTCAGGAGGGGCGGAATGAGCAGTTCTTC. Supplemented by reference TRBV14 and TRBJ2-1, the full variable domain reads EAGVTQFPSHSVIEKGQTVTLRCDPISGHDNLYWYRRVMGKEIKFLLHFVKESKQDESGMPNNRFLAERTGGTYSTLKVQPAELEDSGVYFCASSPQEGRNEQFFGPGTRLTVL.